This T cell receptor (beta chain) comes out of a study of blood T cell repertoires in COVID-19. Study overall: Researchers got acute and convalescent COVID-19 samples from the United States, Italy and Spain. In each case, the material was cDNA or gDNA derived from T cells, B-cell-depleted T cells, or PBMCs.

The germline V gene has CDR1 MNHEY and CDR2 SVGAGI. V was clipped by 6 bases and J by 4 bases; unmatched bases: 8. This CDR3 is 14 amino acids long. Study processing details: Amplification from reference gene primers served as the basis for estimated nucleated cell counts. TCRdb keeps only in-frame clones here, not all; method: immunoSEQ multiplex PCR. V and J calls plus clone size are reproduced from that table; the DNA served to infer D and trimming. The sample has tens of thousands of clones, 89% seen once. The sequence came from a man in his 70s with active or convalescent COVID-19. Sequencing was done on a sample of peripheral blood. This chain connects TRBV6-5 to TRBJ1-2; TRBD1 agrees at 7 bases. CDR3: CASRRGTEGYGYTF. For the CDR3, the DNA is TGTGCCAGCAGAAGGGGGACAGAGGGCTATGGCTACACCTTC.